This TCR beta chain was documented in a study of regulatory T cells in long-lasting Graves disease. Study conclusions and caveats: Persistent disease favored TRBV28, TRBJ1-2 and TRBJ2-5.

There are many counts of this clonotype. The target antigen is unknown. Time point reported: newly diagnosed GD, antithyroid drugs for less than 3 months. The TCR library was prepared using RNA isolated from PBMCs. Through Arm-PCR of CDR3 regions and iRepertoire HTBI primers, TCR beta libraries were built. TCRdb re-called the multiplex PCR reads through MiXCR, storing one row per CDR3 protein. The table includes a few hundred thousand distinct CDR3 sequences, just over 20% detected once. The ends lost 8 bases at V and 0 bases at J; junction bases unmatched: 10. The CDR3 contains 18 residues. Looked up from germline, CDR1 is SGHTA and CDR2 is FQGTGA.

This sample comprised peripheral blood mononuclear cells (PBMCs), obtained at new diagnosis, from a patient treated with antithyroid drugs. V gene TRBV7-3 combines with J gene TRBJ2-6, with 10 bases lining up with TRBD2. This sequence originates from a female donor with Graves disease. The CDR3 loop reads CASHSSGRESSGANVLTF. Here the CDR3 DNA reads TGTGCCAGCCATTCAAGCGGGAGGGAAAGCTCTGGGGCCAACGTCCTGACTTTC.